The clone carrying this T cell receptor (beta chain) was counted between two and nine times. Antigen: not known. Per the germline V gene, CDR1 is SGHVS and CDR2 is FQNEAQ. V dropped 11 bases and J dropped 4; count of bases not matched to a gene: 17. CDR3 size: 16 residues. TCRdb's copy holds only in-frame clones and misses some; the assay was immunoSEQ multiplex PCR. The data show about 200,000 clones, over 55% seen once. This sample was included in a study of cytotoxic CD8 clonotypes in ibrutinib-treated CLL. Study overall: Partial response occurred in roughly 25 patients and complete response in 2; at median approximately 71 months, roughly 15 remained remitted and around 12 progressed.

Study-wide results and caveats: With treatment, public clonotypes, which were uncommon, either contracted or remained stable. Clonality was higher at baseline than in age-matched healthy donors and tracked circulating CD8+ T-cell counts.

The material was PBMCs, obtained after 24 months of ibrutinib treatment. The chain is built from TRBV7-8 and TRBJ1-1; 9 nucleotides match TRBD1. The origin of this receptor is a human donor with chronic lymphocytic leukemia. Here the CDR3 reads CAAFRATGGLSTEAFF. The CDR3 DNA is TGTGCCGCCTTCCGAGCCACAGGGGGCCTTTCCACTGAAGCTTTCTTT.